What follows is one TCR beta chain and its context. No antigen is known for it. The data derive from a study of CD8 T cells in ankylosing spondylitis. The V gene's germline CDR1 is SGDLS and CDR2 YYNGEE. The CDR3 runs to 14 residues. Trimming took off 3 bases at V and 6 bases at J, with 15 bases between the two ends. Each CDR3 protein is one row after TCRdb ran MiXCR on the 5' RACE reads. Among some 200,000 distinct CDR3 sequences listed, around 13% were seen once. Broader study findings: Researchers reportedly found disease-linked clones significantly enriched in matched ankylosing spondylitis synovial fluid. Prior literature has documented some motif variants in synovial fluid and blood from reactive arthritis.

This TCR derives from a male donor with ankylosing spondylitis or in good health (not recorded which). Sequencing was done on a sample of blood, either unsorted or a sorted T cell fraction (not recorded which). The chain uses TRBV9 and TRBJ1-1; no reliable D call. Here the CDR3 reads CASSALRAGAEAFF. The CDR3 DNA is TGTGCCAGCAGCGCATTAAGGGCCGGGGCTGAAGCTTTCTTT.